A single sample gave rise to the 5 T cell receptor beta chains below, sequenced in a study of OX40 agonist ivuxolimab in advanced cancers. TCRdb's copy holds only in-frame clones and misses some; the assay was immunoSEQ multiplex PCR. The data hold under 85,000 clones, with around 90% observed a single time. The source material was CD4+ or CD8+ T cells sorted from blood, sampled in a trial of the OX40 agonist ivuxolimab. Receptor source: an adult with an advanced solid tumor such as melanoma, head and neck, liver or kidney cancer.

The J gene is TRBJ2-7, the V gene TRBV28; 9 nucleotides align to TRBD1. The CDR3 is made up of 14 amino acids. Germline CDR1 is MDHEN and CDR2 is SYDVKM. Losses at the gene ends were 5 bases for V and 6 bases for J; bases not matched to a gene: 8. CDR3 DNA: TGTGCCAGCAGTCCCCCGGGACAGGGCCTCGAGCAGTACTTC. This sequence encodes CASSPPGQGLEQYF.

The V and J genes are TRBV5-1 and TRBJ1-1; the D gene is possibly TRBD1 (6 bases). V was trimmed by 4 bases and J by 2 bases, leaving 24 bases between them. Germline V gene lookup returns CDR1 SGHRS and CDR2 YFSETQ. CDR3 length: 18 amino acids. The CDR3 region has the DNA TGCGCCAGCAGCGCCCTGGGGGGCGCGGGGGGCGGTAACACTGAAGCTTTCTTT. Its protein is CASSALGGAGGGNTEAFF.

The chain employs TRBV27 and TRBJ2-7, with D perhaps matching TRBD1 (6 bases). CDR3 length equals 12 residues. The V end was cut by 4 bases, the J end by 4 bases, with 8 bases between. The V gene's germline CDR1 is MNHEY and CDR2 SMNVEV (reference sequence). The CDR3, as DNA: TGTGCCAGCAGTTCCAGGGGTTACGAGCAGTACTTC. Translating gives CASSSRGYEQYF.

The chain combines TRBV5-4 with TRBJ2-4; D gene uncertain. V was pared by 3 bases and J by 4 bases, with 11 bases between. The CDR3 runs 14 residues. Per germline, CDR1 SGHNT and CDR2 YYREEE (reference sequence). For the CDR3, the DNA is TGTGCCAGCAGCTCGGGTGGGCAAAAAAACATTCAGTACTTC. Its translation: CASSSGGQKNIQYF.

V gene TRBV5-1 combines with J gene TRBJ1-4; 8 bases line up with TRBD1. The CDR3 length is 14 residues. The germline V gene encodes CDR1 SGHRS and CDR2 YFSETQ. Trimming cost V 4 bases and J 6 bases; bases outside gene matches: 5. In DNA form, the CDR3 reads TGCGCCAGCAGCCCAGGGGGCGCGGATGAAAAACTGTTTTTT. As protein: CASSPGGADEKLFF.